One sample yielded the 11 T cell receptor beta chains listed below, sequenced in a study of identical twins. Via MiXCR, TCRdb re-called the 5' RACE reads, giving one row per CDR3 protein. The data show 1.5 million to 2 million distinct CDR3 sequences, with under 35% seen just once and 0.25% to 0.3% held by the top ten. The sample consisted of cord blood. The receptors come from a newborn girl in good health.

This chain uses TRBV7-9 with TRBJ2-7, with 7 bases aligning to TRBD2. Germline V gene sequence: CDR1 SEHNR, CDR2 FQNEAQ (reference sequence). CDR3 size: 17 residues. V shed 5 bases, J shed 2 bases, and the junction held 15 bases outside the gene matches. The CDR3 is CASSDRRTGTTAYEQYF. Written as DNA, the CDR3 is TGTGCCAGCAGCGACCGGAGAACGGGGACTACCGCCTACGAGCAGTACTTC.

This clonotype was seen only a few times. The V and J genes are TRBV7-8 and TRBJ2-7; D is unresolved. V lost 5 bases to trimming and J lost 4 bases, with 18 bases between them. Germline V lookup: CDR1 SGHVS, CDR2 FQNEAQ. The CDR3 contains 15 residues. The CDR3 DNA reads as TGTGCCAGCAGCCCCGCCTACGGCAGTGGATACGAGCAGTACTTC. This codes for CASSPAYGSGYEQYF.

CDR3 nucleotides: TGTGCCAGCAGGGCAGCTCTTTCCTACGAGCAGTACTTC. Translation: CASRAALSYEQYF. The chain carries TRBV28 and TRBJ2-4, with unresolved D. The end of the DNA fits TRBJ2-7 better, so the J call may be wrong. CDR1 and CDR2 from the germline V gene are MDHEN and SYDVKM. This CDR3 contains 13 residues.

The chain has TRBV20-1 and TRBJ2-2; TRBD1 matches 8 bases. The CDR3 covers 14 residues. V trimming: 5 bases; J trimming: 4 bases; junction bases outside the gene matches: 6. From germline, CDR1 is DFQATT and CDR2 SNEGSKA (reference sequence). DNA of the CDR3: TGCAGTGCTGGACAGGGTGCGAGCACCGGGGAGCTGTTTTTT. Its protein is CSAGQGASTGELFF.

This clonotype is a singleton in its sample. The rearrangement uses TRBV6-5 and TRBJ1-5; D is perhaps TRBD1 (5 bases). CDR1 and CDR2 from the germline V gene are MNHEY and SVGAGI. The CDR3 is 14 residues long. The V and J ends lost 5 bases and 1 base respectively, with 9 bases between them. CDR3 coding DNA: TGTGCCAGCAGTGGCAGGGAGAGCAATCAGCCCCAGCATTTT. It codes for CASSGRESNQPQHF.

The table lists this clonotype with a few counts. The V call is TRBV20-1, the J call TRBJ1-5; 7 bases are a match to TRBD1. Unmatched junction bases numbered 16, after V lost 5 bases and J lost 9 bases. CDR3 length: 15 amino acids. Germline-derived CDR1 and CDR2 are DFQATT and SNEGSKA (reference sequence). CDR3 residues: CSAFTGTDNHWPQHF. The CDR3, as DNA: TGCAGTGCTTTTACTGGGACAGACAATCATTGGCCCCAGCATTTT.

J is TRBJ2-5 and V is TRBV6-6; 7 nucleotides match TRBD2. Germline lookup yields CDR1 MNHNY and CDR2 SVGAGI (reference sequence). After removal of 2 bases from V and 5 bases from J, the junction contained 11 bases not matched to a gene. This CDR3 is built from 16 residues. CDR3 DNA sequence: TGTGCCAGCAGTTACCCTAAGTCGGGGGGTCGTGAGACCCAGTACTTC. As protein: CASSYPKSGGRETQYF.

The CDR3 DNA sequence: TGCAGCGTTGAGGGGAAATGGAGCACTGAAGCTTTCTTT. Translation: CSVEGKWSTEAFF. This chain joins TRBV29-1 and TRBJ1-1, with D hard to call. CDR1 is SQVTM and CDR2 is ANQGSEA in the germline V gene. The CDR3 runs 13 residues. Trimming left V 3 bases short and J 4 bases short, with 12 bases between.

This clonotype was recorded a few times. This chain uses TRBV7-2 with TRBJ2-3, with D perhaps matching TRBD1 or TRBD2 (5 bases each). CDR1 SGHTA and CDR2 FQGNSA come from the germline V gene. V gave up 4 bases and J gave up 2 bases, with 16 bases separating them. The CDR3 is 16 amino acids. CDR3 nucleotide sequence: TGTGCCAGCAGCTCTTCCGGGACCCATACCACAGATACGCAGTATTTT. Its protein product is CASSSSGTHTTDTQYF.

The chain couples TRBV7-6 to TRBJ1-4; perhaps TRBD1 as D (6 bases). The CDR3 totals 17 residues. Germline CDR1 and CDR2: SGHVS and FNYEAQ. Trimming took off 5 bases at V and 0 bases at J, with 16 bases between the two ends. In DNA, the CDR3 is TGTGCCAGCAGCGAAAATCCAGGGGCGGCAACTAATGAAAAACTGTTTTTT. Translation gives CASSENPGAATNEKLFF.

J is TRBJ1-5 and V is TRBV4-1; 8 bases fit TRBD1. Germline CDR1 MGHRA, CDR2 YSYEKL. This CDR3 region has 20 residues. V shed 0 bases, J shed 2 bases, and the junction held 15 bases outside the gene matches. CDR3 sequence (DNA): TGCGCCAGCAGCCAAGATCCCCACCTGCCGTTGACAGGGGGCAATCAGCCCCAGCATTTT. It translates to CASSQDPHLPLTGGNQPQHF.